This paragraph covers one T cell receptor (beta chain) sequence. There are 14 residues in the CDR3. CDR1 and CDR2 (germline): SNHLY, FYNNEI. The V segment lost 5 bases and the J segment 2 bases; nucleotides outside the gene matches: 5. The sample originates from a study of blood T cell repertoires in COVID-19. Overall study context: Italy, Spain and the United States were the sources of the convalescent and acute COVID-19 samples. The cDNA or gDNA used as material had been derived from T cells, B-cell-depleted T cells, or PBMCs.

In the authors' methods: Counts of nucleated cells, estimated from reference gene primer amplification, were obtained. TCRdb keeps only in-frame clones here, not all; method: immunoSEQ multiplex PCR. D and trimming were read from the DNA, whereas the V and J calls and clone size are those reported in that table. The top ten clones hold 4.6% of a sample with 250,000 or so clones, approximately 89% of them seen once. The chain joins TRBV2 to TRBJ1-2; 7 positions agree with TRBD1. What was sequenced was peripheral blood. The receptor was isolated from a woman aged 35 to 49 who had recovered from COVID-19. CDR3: CASSTRGRNYGYTF. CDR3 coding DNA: TGTGCCAGCAGTACGAGGGGGCGAAACTATGGCTACACCTTC. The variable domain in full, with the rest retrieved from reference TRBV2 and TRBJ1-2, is EPEVTQTPSHQVTQMGQEVILRCVPISNHLYFYWYRQILGQKVEFLVSFYNNEISEKSEIFDDQFSVERPDGSNFTLKIRSTKLEDSAMYFCASSTRGRNYGYTFGSGTRLTVV.